This T cell receptor beta chain was found in a study of control samples from healthy donors and cancer patients. Sequencing used immunoSEQ multiplex PCR; TCRdb keeps in-frame clones, though not all of them. Among 150,000 to 200,000 clones, 92% were seen once, and the ten largest hold 0.68%. Trimming pared 0 bases from V and 4 bases from J, leaving 5 bases between. Germline CDR1 and CDR2: SGDLS and YYNGEE. CDR3 length: 13 residues. This clone is a singleton in its sample. In the same sample, other DNA sequences code for this CDR3. The chain has TRBV9 and TRBJ2-1; perhaps TRBD2 as D (5 bases). The clonotype comes from a woman younger than 45 in good health. The source material was blood. The CDR3 DNA reads as TGTGCCAGCAGCGTAGCGGGGTACAATGAGCAGTTCTTC. Translation gives CASSVAGYNEQFF.